The next 16 T cell receptor beta chains were all read from a single sample in a study of control samples from healthy donors and cancer patients. Sequencing used immunoSEQ multiplex PCR; TCRdb keeps in-frame clones, though not all of them. The table includes around 96,000 clones, approximately 95% detected once. Sequencing was carried out using blood. The origin of the receptors is a man between 18 and 29 years old in good health.

The chain employs TRBV7-2 and TRBJ1-2, with 8 bases matching TRBD1. Unmatched junction bases numbered 2, after V lost 0 bases and J lost 5 bases. The germline CDR1 and CDR2 sequences are SGHTA and FQGNSA. The CDR3 spans 14 residues. The CDR3 region has the DNA TGTGCCAGCAGCTTAGCCGGGACAGGTTATGGCTACACCTTC. As protein: CASSLAGTGYGYTF.

V gene TRBV5-4 combines with J gene TRBJ1-1; D not certain. CDR1 and CDR2 (germline): SGHNT, YYREEE (reference sequence). V lost 2 bases, J lost 1 base, and 12 bases lay in between. The CDR3 runs to 15 residues. CDR3 sequence: CASSFLHQRNTEAFF. The CDR3 DNA sequence: TGTGCCAGCAGCTTTTTACACCAGAGGAACACTGAAGCTTTCTTT.

This chain joins TRBV19 and TRBJ2-1; D gene unclear. There are 12 residues in the CDR3. V gave up 1 base and J gave up 6 bases, with 4 bases separating them. Germline loops: CDR1 LNHDA, CDR2 SQIVND (reference sequence). This CDR3 is CASSIVSNEQFF. CDR3 sequence (DNA): TGTGCCAGTAGTATAGTCTCCAATGAGCAGTTCTTC.

The chain has TRBV12-3 or TRBV12-4 and TRBJ1-5, with 7 bases identical to TRBD1. Trimming took 5 bases from V and 6 from J; bases not matched to a gene: 4. This CDR3 spans 13 amino acids. As DNA, the CDR3 is TGTGCCAGCAGTCCACAGGGGCGTCAGCCCCAGCATTTT. It translates to CASSPQGRQPQHF.

The chain couples TRBV9 to TRBJ1-2, with TRBD1 as a possible D gene (6 bases). The CDR3 has 13 residues. The V end lost 4 bases, the J end lost 4 bases, and 11 bases lay between the germline ends. In germline, CDR1 is SGDLS, CDR2 YYNGEE. CDR3 sequence (DNA): TGTGCCAGCAGCCCTGGGACATCCTATGGCTACACCTTC. Its translation is CASSPGTSYGYTF. Together with reference TRBV9 and TRBJ1-2, the CDR3 gives the full variable domain: DSGVTQTPKHLITATGQRVTLRCSPRSGDLSVYWYQQSLDQGLQFLIQYYNGEERAKGNILERFSAQQFPDLHSELNLSSLELGDSALYFCASSPGTSYGYTFGSGTRLTVV.

This chain links TRBV27 with TRBJ2-6, with D perhaps TRBD2 (6 bases). Germline V CDR1 and CDR2: MNHEY, SMNVEV (reference sequence). The CDR3 has 15 amino acids. Trimming took off 6 bases at V and 2 bases at J, with 11 bases between the two ends. CDR3 nucleotides: TGTGCCAGCAGCCCCTGGGGGGCTGGGGCCAACGTCCTGACTTTC. Protein sequence: CASSPWGAGANVLTF.

There are a few counts of this clone. The chain recombines TRBV5-6 with TRBJ1-3, with 8 bases identical to TRBD1. The V gene end was trimmed by 3 bases and the J gene end by 8 bases; junction bases not matched to a gene: 4. This CDR3 has 13 residues. The germline V gene encodes CDR1 SGHDT and CDR2 YYEEEE. In nucleotides, the CDR3 is TGTGCCAGCAGCTATGGACAGGGAGACACCATATATTTT. Its translation is CASSYGQGDTIYF.

This chain joins TRBV4-3 and TRBJ2-2; 8 bases agree with TRBD2. CDR1 LGHNA and CDR2 YSLEER come from the germline V gene. The CDR3 is 16 amino acids. Trimming took 1 base from V and 6 from J; bases not matched to a gene: 7. The CDR3 region is CASSQGAREVPGELFF. Written as DNA, the CDR3 is TGCGCCAGCAGCCAAGGGGCGCGGGAGGTCCCCGGGGAGCTGTTTTTT.

The CDR3: CASSETRGELFF. The DNA for the CDR3 is TGCGCCAGCAGTGAGACGAGGGGGGAACTGTTTTTT. V usage is TRBV10-1 and J usage is TRBJ1-4; weak D call: TRBD1 (6 bases). Germline assignment: CDR1 WNHNN and CDR2 SYGVQD (reference sequence). V gave up 2 bases and J gave up 12 bases, with 10 bases separating them. This CDR3 has 12 amino acids.

V is TRBV11-2 and J is TRBJ2-5; D gene unclear. The CDR3 has 13 amino acids. Per germline, CDR1 SGHAT and CDR2 FQNNGV. Trimming shortened V by 2 bases and J by 3 bases, and 7 bases separated the two germline ends. CDR3 DNA sequence: TGTGCCAGCAGCTTATCCGGTAAAGAGACCCAGTACTTC. This sequence encodes CASSLSGKETQYF.

The genes are TRBV9 and TRBJ1-3; D may be TRBD1 (6 bases). Trimming stripped 4 bases from V and 0 bases from J, with 14 bases between. The germline V gene encodes CDR1 SGDLS and CDR2 YYNGEE. CDR3 length: 16 residues. The CDR3 sequence: CASSRSGQSSGNTIYF. The CDR3 DNA is TGTGCCAGCAGCCGTTCCGGACAGTCCTCTGGAAACACCATATATTTT.

The chain carries TRBV18 and TRBJ2-6, with 7 bases lining up with TRBD1. This CDR3 contains 18 residues. CDR1 KGHSH and CDR2 LQKENI come from the germline V gene. The trim removed 2 bases at V and 0 bases at J, leaving 7 bases unmatched. CDR3 loop: CASSPTGALNSGANVLTF. CDR3 nucleotide sequence: TGTGCCAGCTCACCAACAGGGGCCCTCAACTCTGGGGCCAACGTCCTGACTTTC.

This clone was seen a single time. The chain joins TRBV27 to TRBJ1-2; D gene uncertain. Germline V gene data show CDR1 as MNHEY and CDR2 as SMNVEV (reference sequence). Trimming took off 3 bases at V and 1 base at J, with 9 bases between the two ends. The CDR3 runs 14 residues. The CDR3 protein is CASSLSGNNYGYTF. DNA of the CDR3: TGTGCCAGCAGTTTGTCGGGAAATAACTATGGCTACACCTTC.

This clone was recorded once. J is TRBJ1-1 and V is TRBV7-9; D is unclear. The CDR3 loop spans 15 amino acids. Germline assignment: CDR1 SEHNR and CDR2 FQNEAQ (reference sequence). V lost 1 base and J lost 0, with 9 bases in between. The CDR3 spells CASSLGSSMNTEAFF. CDR3 in DNA: TGTGCCAGCAGCTTAGGTAGTAGTATGAACACTGAAGCTTTCTTT.

V is TRBV30 and J is TRBJ1-6; D gene unclear. Per the germline V gene, CDR1 is GTSNPN and CDR2 is SVGIG (reference sequence). V gave up 5 bases and J gave up 6 bases, with 17 bases separating them. The CDR3 consists of 15 residues. The CDR3 is CAWSRSRRGNSPLHF. The CDR3 DNA reads TGTGCCTGGTCCCGGAGCAGGCGGGGTAATTCACCCCTCCACTTT.

CDR3 residues: CAWSGAMNTEAFF. As DNA, the CDR3 is TGTGCCTGGTCAGGGGCTATGAACACTGAAGCTTTCTTT. J is TRBJ1-1 and V is TRBV30, with D perhaps TRBD1 (6 bases). This CDR3 is built from 13 residues. From germline, CDR1 is GTSNPN and CDR2 SVGIG (reference sequence). The V and J ends lost 5 bases and 0 bases respectively, with 10 bases between them.